The clone carrying this T cell receptor beta chain was found a few times. The target antigen is unknown. Germline is not matched at one junction end, which may reflect a read error. With iRepertoire HTBI primers and Arm-PCR of CDR3 regions, TCR beta libraries were built. TCRdb recomputed calls from the multiplex PCR reads with MiXCR, one row per CDR3 protein. The sample lists over 650,000 distinct CDR3 sequences, 25% to 35% occurring once. Time point specified: persistent/refractory GD, antithyroid drugs over 5 years with positive TRAb. With RNA extracted from PBMCs as input, the TCR library was made. The authors drew patients from an endocrinology department in Xi'an, China. The source of the sample is a study of regulatory T cells in long-lasting Graves disease. Study results and caveats: Owing to a sample size that was small, accuracy may have been reduced. Shared public clonotypes totalled 2,741 in persistent patients, compared with over 800 in new patients.

The source material was peripheral blood mononuclear cells (PBMCs), sampled when the disease was refractory, from a patient treated with antithyroid drugs. The TCR comes from a female donor with Graves disease.

The CDR3 DNA sequence: TGTGCCAGCAGCGATCTGAAGGGTTTCGGTGAAAAACTGTCTTTT. Its translation: CASSDLKGFGEKLSF. The J gene is TRBJ1-4, the V gene TRBV13, with D unresolved. Germline V gene data show CDR1 as PRHDT and CDR2 as FYEKMQ (reference sequence). The CDR3 length is 15 residues. Using reference TRBV13 and TRBJ1-4 for the parts outside the CDR3, the full variable domain is AAGVIQSPRHLIKEKRETATLKCYPIPRHDTVYWYQQGPGQDPQFLISFYEKMQSDKGSIPDRFSAQQFSDYHSELNMSSLELGDSALYFCASSDLKGFGEKLSFGSGTQLSVL.